These T cell receptor beta chains were read from a single sample in a study of blood T cell repertoires in COVID-19. Using immunoSEQ multiplex PCR, the repertoire was profiled, and TCRdb retains in-frame clones only, with some absent. The sample records fewer than 150,000 clones, less than 85% being singletons. The sample comprised peripheral blood. These receptors originate from a human donor with acute or convalescent COVID-19. The donor label of this sample is uncertain. Both conserved end residues are part of each CDR3. D genes are given only for firm matches. Clone size appears in some rows only: once, few, many, or a class for an expanded clone.

d_call: NA
j_call: TRBJ1-3
clone_size: NA
v_call: TRBV7-8
cdr3_nt: TGTGCCAGCAGCTTAGGGGCCCCTGGAAACACCATATATTTT
cdr3_aa: CASSLGAPGNTIYF

d_call: NA
j_call: TRBJ1-2
clone_size: NA
v_call: TRBV9
cdr3_nt: TGTGCCAGCAGCGTAGGGGGAGGGGCGGATGGCTACACCTTC
cdr3_aa: CASSVGGGADGYTF

d_call: NA
j_call: TRBJ1-1
clone_size: NA
v_call: TRBV18
cdr3_nt: TGTGCCAGCTCACCGGACACAACGAACACTGAAGCTTTCTTT
cdr3_aa: CASSPDTTNTEAFF

d_call: NA
j_call: TRBJ1-1
clone_size: NA
v_call: TRBV9
cdr3_nt: TGTGCCAGCAGCGTAGGTGAGGGAAAAGCTTTCTTT
cdr3_aa: CASSVGEGKAFF

d_call: TRBD1
j_call: TRBJ1-5
clone_size: NA
v_call: TRBV6-1
cdr3_nt: TGTGCCAGCAGTGAAAGGACAGGGGTAGGCAATCAGCCCCAGCATTTT
cdr3_aa: CASSERTGVGNQPQHF

d_call: NA
j_call: TRBJ1-5
clone_size: NA
v_call: TRBV15
cdr3_nt: TGTGCCACCAGCAGAGAAAACAGTTACAGCAATCAGCCCCAGCATTTT
cdr3_aa: CATSRENSYSNQPQHF

d_call: NA
j_call: TRBJ2-5
clone_size: NA
v_call: TRBV15
cdr3_nt: TGTGCCACCAGCAGAGATCCAGGGCAGCAAGAGACCCAGTACTTC
cdr3_aa: CATSRDPGQQETQYF

d_call: TRBD2
j_call: TRBJ2-3
clone_size: NA
v_call: TRBV14
cdr3_nt: TGTGCCAGCAGCCAACGAATTTTCCAAGCGGGGGGGCCAGATACGCAGTATTTT
cdr3_aa: CASSQRIFQAGGPDTQYF

d_call: TRBD1
j_call: TRBJ1-1
clone_size: few
v_call: TRBV6-4
cdr3_nt: TGTGCCAGCAGTCCGGACAGGGGGGTGAACACTGAAGCTTTCTTT
cdr3_aa: CASSPDRGVNTEAFF

d_call: NA
j_call: TRBJ2-5
clone_size: NA
v_call: TRBV6-5
cdr3_nt: TGTGCCAGCAGTCCGGGACTGGGGGAGACCCAGTACTTC
cdr3_aa: CASSPGLGETQYF

d_call: TRBD1
j_call: TRBJ1-5
clone_size: NA
v_call: TRBV6-6
cdr3_nt: TGTGCCAGCAGCCGACGGACAGGGGATAGCAATCAGCCCCAGCATTTT
cdr3_aa: CASSRRTGDSNQPQHF

d_call: TRBD1
j_call: TRBJ2-2
clone_size: NA
v_call: TRBV6-5
cdr3_nt: TGTGCCAGCACACAGGGGGCGCGCACCGGGGAGCTGTTTTTT
cdr3_aa: CASTQGARTGELFF

d_call: NA
j_call: TRBJ1-2
clone_size: NA
v_call: TRBV12-5
cdr3_nt: TGTGCTAGTGGTTTGGTTCCGGCTGTTAAGGGAGTCAACACCTTC
cdr3_aa: CASGLVPAVKGVNTF

d_call: NA
j_call: TRBJ1-4
clone_size: NA
v_call: TRBV3-1/TRBV3-2
cdr3_nt: TGTGCCAGCAGCCAACTGGGACAAGGGGGGGTAGGTGAAAAACTGTTTTTT
cdr3_aa: CASSQLGQGGVGEKLFF